What follows are 18 T cell receptor beta chains derived from one specimen sequenced in a study of T cells expressing NK-cell markers. Each CDR3 protein gets one entry in TCRdb, which reprocessed the 5' RACE reads and gives no DNA. The sample table sets out about 390,000 distinct CDR3 sequences. Input material: blood T cells: a sorted CD56 or NKG2C T cell subset, CD4+ or CD8+ T cells, or bulk PBMC T cells (not recorded which). These receptors originate from a woman aged 50 to 65 in good health.

V is TRBV25-1 and J is TRBJ2-1; the TRBD1 assignment by TCRdb is unverifiable without DNA. The CDR3 spans 16 residues. Germline-derived CDR1 and CDR2 are MGHDK and SYGVNS. CDR3 protein: CASSGTGTGPYNEQFF.

V usage is TRBV5-1 and J usage is TRBJ1-1; TCRdb reports TRBD1, a call that lacks DNA to check it against. This CDR3 region has 15 residues. Germline CDR1 reads SGHRS; CDR2 reads YFSETQ. CDR3 in amino acids: CASSLEATVNTEAFF.

V and J are TRBV5-1 and TRBJ2-5; TCRdb outputs TRBD2, but without DNA this stays unchecked. This CDR3 spans 13 amino acids. Germline CDR1 and CDR2: SGHRS and YFSETQ. The CDR3 sequence: CASADSGPWTQYF. Full variable domain (outside the CDR3, taken from reference TRBV5-1 and TRBJ2-5): KAGVTQTPRYLIKTRGQQVTLSCSPISGHRSVSWYQQTPGQGLQFLFEYFSETQRNKGNFPGRFSGRQFSNSRSEMNVSTLELGDSALYLCASADSGPWTQYFGPGTRLLVL.

The chain carries TRBV4-1 and TRBJ2-1. This CDR3 spans 15 amino acids. Germline-derived CDR1 and CDR2 are MGHRA and YSYEKL. This CDR3 reads CASQEAASIINEQFF.

V and J are TRBV7-3 and TRBJ2-3; with no DNA, the TCRdb D assignment of TRBD1 cannot be verified. The CDR3 loop spans 12 amino acids. Germline CDR1 reads SGHTA; CDR2 reads FQGTGA. The CDR3 sequence: CASSEGADTQYF.

The V and J genes are TRBV12-3 or TRBV12-4 and TRBJ2-1. The CDR3 extends over 13 amino acids. The CDR3 here is CASSLAGDHEQFF.

The rearrangement joins TRBV30 to TRBJ2-7; lacking DNA, the TRBD1 call made by TCRdb goes unchecked. This CDR3 contains 14 residues. In germline, CDR1 is GTSNPN, CDR2 SVGIG (reference sequence). The CDR3 loop is CAWRQGIQLREQYF.

The chain is built from TRBV3-1 and TRBJ2-7; as DNA is missing, the TRBD2 call by TCRdb cannot be tested. The CDR3 sequence is 15 residues long. CDR1 is LGHDT, CDR2 YNNKEL, per germline (reference sequence). The CDR3 loop reads CASSPGWTSGSEQYF.

The chain has TRBV5-5 and TRBJ1-2; TCRdb's D call, TRBD1, is unchecked because there is no DNA. Germline V gives CDR1 SGHKS, CDR2 YYEKEE (reference sequence). The CDR3 totals 13 residues. The CDR3 loop is CASSTQGAGGYTF.

The V call is TRBV6-5, the J call TRBJ1-2; TCRdb indicates TRBD1, and absent DNA this call remains unverified. Germline CDR1 and CDR2: MNHEY and SVGAGI. The CDR3 has 13 amino acids. CDR3 loop: CASRYGTENGYTF.

This chain connects TRBV2 to TRBJ1-5. Per the germline V gene, CDR1 is SNHLY and CDR2 is FYNNEI. The CDR3 consists of 13 residues. The CDR3 reads CASLRQVNQPQHF.

J is TRBJ1-1 and V is TRBV20-1; TCRdb outputs TRBD1, but without DNA this stays unchecked. The length of the CDR3 is 15 residues. Germline values: CDR1 DFQATT, CDR2 SNEGSKA (reference sequence). The CDR3 protein is CSASPFGTVNTEAFF.

The chain uses TRBV12-3 or TRBV12-4 and TRBJ2-1; TCRdb's D call of TRBD1 is untestable without DNA. This CDR3 is 16 amino acids long. Here the CDR3 reads CASSWTGRDSYNEQFF.

CDR3 residues: CASSPSRGWTDTQYF. The chain joins TRBV6-5 to TRBJ2-3. The CDR3 totals 15 residues. CDR1 is MNHEY and CDR2 is SVGAGI in the germline V gene.

This rearrangement joins TRBV6-1 to TRBJ1-2. The CDR3 contains 11 residues. Germline CDR1 and CDR2: MNHNS and SASEGT. The CDR3 sequence: CASTSHYGYTF.

The chain uses TRBV5-1 and TRBJ1-2; there is no DNA to check the TCRdb D call of TRBD1. Per germline, CDR1 SGHRS and CDR2 YFSETQ. The length of the CDR3 is 14 residues. The CDR3 sequence: CASREDRENYGYTF.

The chain links TRBV5-1 to TRBJ1-1. The germline gives CDR1 SGHRS, CDR2 YFSETQ. The CDR3 is 13 amino acids. CDR3 sequence reads: CASSGIMNTEAFF.

J is TRBJ2-3 and V is TRBV19; with no DNA, the TCRdb D assignment of TRBD2 cannot be verified. Germline loops: CDR1 LNHDA, CDR2 SQIVND (reference sequence). The CDR3 runs to 16 residues. The CDR3 protein is CARPAQTSEHTDTQYF.